A selection of T cell receptor beta chains follows, all from one sample in a study of blood T cell repertoires in COVID-19. Clones were sequenced by immunoSEQ multiplex PCR, and TCRdb holds only the in-frame ones, with some missing. The table has more than 300,000 clones, nearly 90% seen once. The specimen sequenced was PBMCs or T cells enriched from blood (not recorded which). The receptors stem from a woman aged 25-40 years who had recovered from COVID-19. Both conserved end residues are part of each CDR3. D genes are given only for firm matches.

j_gene	d_gene	v_gene	CDR3nt	CDR3aa
TRBJ1-1	-	TRBV2	TGTGCCAGCAGTAACGACAGGAACACTGAAGCTTTCTTT	CASSNDRNTEAFF
TRBJ1-2	TRBD1	TRBV29-1	TGCAGCGTCGAGAGGGGGCGCGGCTATGGCTACACCTTC	CSVERGRGYGYTF
TRBJ1-5	TRBD1	TRBV15	TGTGCCACCAGCAGAGGCTCCGGGACAGGGGGGAATCAGCCCCAGCATTTT	CATSRGSGTGGNQPQHF
TRBJ2-7	TRBD1	TRBV11-2	TGTGCCAGCAGCTTACCGGAGGACAGGGGGGGAACCTACGAGCAGTACTTC	CASSLPEDRGGTYEQYF
TRBJ1-4	TRBD1	TRBV5-5	TGTGCCAGCAGCACCACCGGGACAGGGGGCTTTTCCGAAAAACTGTTTTTT	CASSTTGTGGFSEKLFF
TRBJ2-1	TRBD2	TRBV2	TGTGCCAGCAGTGGAGAAGCGGGAGGGAGAAATGAGCAGTTCTTC	CASSGEAGGRNEQFF
TRBJ1-5	TRBD1	TRBV4-2	TGTGCCAGCAGCCCAGGGGGTCAGAACAATCAGCCCCAGCATTTT	CASSPGGQNNQPQHF
TRBJ1-2	TRBD1	TRBV4-2	TGTGCCAGCAGCCAAGAGACAGGGTGGGAGGGCTACACCTTC	CASSQETGWEGYTF
TRBJ1-5	-	TRBV10-3	TGTGCCATCAGTGAGTCGAACTTAGGCAATCAGCCCCAGCATTTT	CAISESNLGNQPQHF
TRBJ1-6	-	TRBV6-1	TGTGCCAGCAGTGAAATGATCGGGTTTGCGTCACCCCTCCACTTT	CASSEMIGFASPLHF
TRBJ1-5	-	TRBV27	TGTGCCAGCAGTTTTCGTAGCAATCAGCCCCAGCATTTT	CASSFRSNQPQHF
TRBJ1-2	-	TRBV4-3	TGCGCCAGCAGCCAAAATCTCCCTTCGCGGGGCTACACCTTC	CASSQNLPSRGYTF